This T cell receptor beta chain is from a study of cytomegalovirus exposure and HLA in healthy donors. This clone appeared once. The method was immunoSEQ multiplex PCR; TCRdb's version includes in-frame clones alone and lacks a portion of them. The sample has tens of thousands of clones; around 94% are singletons. Germline CDR1 reads GTSNPN; CDR2 reads SVGIG (reference sequence). V lost 4 bases, J lost 3 bases, and 19 bases lay in between. The CDR3 spans 16 residues. The sequencing sample was made of PBMCs. The clonotype was recovered from a woman under 30 in good health and CMV-seronegative. This chain uses TRBV30 with TRBJ1-3, with a possible D match to TRBD1 (5 bases). The DNA for the CDR3 is TGTGCCTGGAAACAGGCGACAGCTGGATTTGGAAACACCATATATTTT. Encoded protein: CAWKQATAGFGNTIYF.